Reported below is one T cell receptor beta chain. Its antigen is as yet unknown. This sample is part of a study of CXCR3-negative and CXCR3-positive naive CD8 T cells. Germline V gene data show CDR1 as SGHAT and CDR2 as FQNNGV. CDR3 size: 16 residues. Study-level points and caveats: Memory CD8+ cells showed much lower diversity, while both naive subsets displayed comparably high diversity. TRBV-TRBJ usage matched between naive CXCR3-negative and CXCR3-positive cells but not between memory cells.

It was by 5' RACE with UMI labels that the TRB cDNA libraries were prepared. TCRdb reprocessed the 5' RACE reads and reports one entry per CDR3 protein, with no DNA. This sample contains tens of thousands of distinct CDR3 sequences. The gene calls are TRBV11-2 and TRBJ2-2. This receptor was identified in a human donor in good health. Some clones in this sample may be carry-over from other donors' samples. Source material: memory CD8+ T cells from blood. The CDR3 here is CASSPVTLANTGELFF.